This T cell receptor (beta chain) emerged from a study of chemoradiotherapy in HPV16-positive cancers. Overall study: Candidate HPV-specific clones and shared TCR motifs came from two HPV16-positive patients.

The table came from immunoSEQ multiplex PCR; TCRdb's copy has only in-frame clones and leaves some out. Found here are 6,000 or so clones, roughly 86% of them singletons; the top ten hold around 2.4%. J was trimmed by 8 bases and V by 3 bases; bases with no gene match: 3. CDR3 length equals 13 residues. Germline values: CDR1 SGHTA, CDR2 FQGNSA. The sequenced sample was tumor tissue, obtained from a patient who underwent chemoradiotherapy. This sequence was found in a human donor with HPV-associated anogenital cancer. This rearrangement joins TRBV7-2 to TRBJ1-4; the match to TRBD1 covers 7 bases. The CDR3 bases are TGTGCCAGCAGCTTCGGGACAGTCGAAAAACTGTTTTTT. It yields the protein CASSFGTVEKLFF.